The 10 T cell receptor beta chains below come from one sample, sequenced in a study of early T cells in non-severe SARS-CoV-2 infection. From the 5' RACE reads, TCRdb called clonotypes with MiXCR, one entry per CDR3 protein. The table has tens of thousands of distinct CDR3 sequences, around 5.8% seen once; the top ten hold 5% to 5.5%. Material for sequencing was whole blood. These receptors originate from an adult who was a healthcare worker with PCR-confirmed SARS-CoV-2 infection or an uninfected control (not recorded which).

This clonotype was detected many times. CDR3: CASSVLAGPSYEQYV. The CDR3 DNA reads as TGTGCCAGCAGCGTACTAGCGGGCCCCTCCTACGAGCAGTACGTC. The chain has TRBV7-2 and TRBJ2-7, with 9 bases lining up with TRBD2. With V trimmed by 5 bases and J by 0 bases, 5 bases remained unmatched. This CDR3 region has 15 residues. Germline CDR1 SGHTA, CDR2 FQGNSA.

This clonotype was observed at least ten times. This chain links TRBV21-1 with TRBJ1-6; TRBD1 is the table's D call and was not checked against the DNA. TRBV21-1 is reported as a pseudogene. CDR3 length equals 17 residues. The CDR3 sequence is CASSKEVTGQDNSPLHF. CDR3 in DNA: TGTGCCAGCAGCAAAGAGGTTACGGGACAGGATAATTCACCCCTCCACTTT.

This clonotype was counted at least ten times. The CDR3 sequence is CASSERGTEYNEQFF. CDR3 nucleotide sequence: TGTGCCAGCAGTGAACGCGGGACGGAGTACAATGAGCAGTTCTTC. This chain uses TRBV6-1 with TRBJ2-1, with D tentatively TRBD2 (6 bases). V lost 2 bases, J lost 4 bases, and 12 bases lay in between. The germline CDR1 and CDR2 sequences are MNHNS and SASEGT. The CDR3 has 15 residues.

This clonotype was recorded many times. The chain combines TRBV14 with TRBJ2-3, with TRBD2 matching 7 bases. V gave up 4 bases and J gave up 0 bases; unmatched junction bases: 4. The CDR3 contains 15 residues. Germline-derived CDR1 and CDR2 are SGHDN and FVKESK. The CDR3 region is CASSRGLTSTDTQYF. For the CDR3, the DNA is TGTGCCAGCAGCCGGGGACTAACTAGCACAGATACGCAGTATTTT.

The rearrangement uses TRBV12-3 or TRBV12-4 and TRBJ2-1, with 7 nucleotides matching TRBD2. V trimming: 1 base; J trimming: 6 bases; junction bases outside the gene matches: 9. The CDR3 extends over 16 amino acids. The CDR3 spells CASSLGGGPASNEQFF. CDR3 in DNA: TGTGCCAGCAGTTTAGGGGGAGGGCCGGCCAGCAATGAGCAGTTCTTC.

This clonotype was detected ten times or more. This chain links TRBV12-3 or TRBV12-4 with TRBJ1-3, with a possible D match to TRBD1 (5 bases). The CDR3 is made up of 16 amino acids. V gave up 6 bases and J gave up 1 base, with 16 bases separating them. CDR3 amino acids: CASSPRGNPSGNTIYF. The CDR3 DNA sequence: TGTGCCAGCAGCCCACGGGGGAACCCGTCTGGAAACACCATATATTTT.

This clonotype appeared many times. The chain combines TRBV7-2 with TRBJ1-1; D not certain. The germline V gene has CDR1 SGHTA and CDR2 FQGNSA. Trimming removed 3 bases from V and 4 bases from J, with 9 bases in between. The CDR3 is 13 residues long. CDR3 loop: CASSFNSGTEAFF. The CDR3 DNA reads TGTGCCAGCAGCTTTAATAGTGGCACTGAAGCTTTCTTT.

This clonotype was seen many times. The chain joins TRBV7-6 to TRBJ2-1; D gene unclear. Germline V gene data show CDR1 as SGHVS and CDR2 as FNYEAQ. The CDR3 has 15 amino acids. V shed 2 bases and J shed 10 bases, with 18 bases lying between them. This CDR3 is CASSLTGHAIPEQFF. CDR3 DNA: TGTGCCAGCAGCTTAACTGGGCACGCAATCCCCGAGCAGTTCTTC.

This clonotype was seen at least ten times. The V gene is TRBV7-9, the J gene TRBJ2-3; 8 nucleotides line up with TRBD1. The CDR3 has 15 amino acids. CDR1 and CDR2 (germline): SEHNR, FQNEAQ (reference sequence). Trimming took 5 bases from V and 2 from J; bases not matched to a gene: 6. The CDR3 DNA sequence: TGTGCCAGCAGCCCCGGACAGGGTGCCACAGATACGCAGTATTTT. Protein product: CASSPGQGATDTQYF. Together with reference TRBV7-9 and TRBJ2-3, the CDR3 gives the full variable domain: DTGVSQNPRHKITKRGQNVTFRCDPISEHNRLYWYRQTLGQGPEFLTYFQNEAQLEKSRLLSDRFSAERPKGSFSTLEIQRTEQGDSAMYLCASSPGQGATDTQYFGPGTRLTVL.

This clonotype has ten or more counts. The genes are TRBV7-2 and TRBJ2-3; D is possibly TRBD2 (5 bases). CDR3 length equals 16 residues. V lost 0 bases and J 2 bases, leaving 12 bases between the germline ends. The germline V gene encodes CDR1 SGHTA and CDR2 FQGNSA. The CDR3 protein is CASSLAVLALTDTQYF. CDR3 nucleotide sequence: TGTGCCAGCAGCTTAGCAGTTTTAGCGCTCACAGATACGCAGTATTTT.